These T cell receptor beta chains were read from a single sample in a study of shared T cell receptors in the human thymus. Using immunoSEQ multiplex PCR, the repertoire was profiled, and TCRdb retains in-frame clones only, with some absent. Of hundreds of thousands of clones listed, 75% to 80% were seen once; the top ten hold 0.01% to 0.015%. This sample also belongs to another study, concerning human thymus T cells.

Sequencing was carried out using thymocytes. All receptors come from a boy in the first two years of life with a congenital heart defect. CDR3s include the opening cysteine and the closing phenylalanine or tryptophan. A D gene is named only where the DNA matches it firmly. The listing skips clone size in some rows; elsewhere it reads once, few, many or a size class.

J | D | size | V | CDR3 | DNA
TRBJ2-7 | . | . | TRBV19 | CASSTVARDTPYEQYF | TGTGCCAGTAGTACCGTAGCCCGGGACACCCCCTACGAGCAGTACTTC
TRBJ2-1 | TRBD1 | . | TRBV5-4 | CASSLKPGQGGPSSYNEQFF | TGTGCCAGCAGCTTGAAACCGGGACAGGGGGGCCCAAGCTCCTACAATGAGCAGTTCTTC
TRBJ1-1 | . | . | TRBV6-5 | CASSPGLNTEAFF | TGTGCCAGCAGTCCAGGATTGAACACTGAAGCTTTCTTT
TRBJ2-7 | TRBD2 | . | TRBV4-3 | CASSQEGLAGVYEQYF | TGCGCCAGCAGCCAAGAGGGGCTAGCGGGAGTGTACGAGCAGTACTTC
TRBJ1-3 | . | . | TRBV30 | CPGGGYSGNTIYF | TGTCCCGGGGGAGGTTACTCTGGAAACACCATATATTTT
TRBJ2-7 | TRBD2 | . | TRBV6-5 | CASSYDPSGRAYEQYF | TGTGCCAGCAGTTACGACCCTAGCGGGAGGGCCTACGAGCAGTACTTC
TRBJ2-3 | TRBD1 | . | TRBV10-3 | CAITKSNGTGGKVCGTDTQYF | TGTGCCATCACAAAATCTAATGGGACAGGGGGCAAGGTTTGTGGCACAGATACGCAGTATTTT
TRBJ2-7 | . | . | TRBV5-1 | CASSSSGGAEQYF | TGCGCCAGCAGCTCGAGCGGAGGGGCCGAGCAGTACTTC
TRBJ1-5 | . | . | TRBV19 | CASTPQVDQPQHF | TGTGCCAGTACTCCACAGGTGGATCAGCCCCAGCATTTT
TRBJ2-1 | TRBD2 | . | TRBV7-3 | CASSLKRSSGRRHEQFF | TGTGCCAGCAGCTTGAAACGATCGAGCGGGAGGCGTCATGAGCAGTTCTTC
TRBJ2-7 | TRBD2 | . | TRBV5-1 | CASSGPRSGGKAYEQYF | TGCGCCAGCAGCGGGCCACGCTCGGGGGGGAAAGCGTACGAGCAGTACTTC
TRBJ1-3 | TRBD1 | . | TRBV11-2 | CASSLMRTGGNTIYF | TGTGCCAGCAGCTTAATGCGGACAGGGGGAAACACCATATATTTT
TRBJ1-5 | TRBD1 | once | TRBV7-8 | CASSLVSLDRAEGNQPQHF | TGTGCCAGCAGCTTAGTTTCCCTTGACAGGGCCGAGGGCAATCAGCCCCAGCATTTT
TRBJ1-4 | TRBD1 | few | TRBV4-3 | CASSHLRQGNEKLFF | TGCGCCAGCAGCCACCTACGACAGGGGAACGAAAAACTGTTTTTT
TRBJ2-5 | . | . | TRBV7-2 | CASSSPPGSATGETQYF | TGTGCCAGCAGCTCTCCTCCCGGTAGCGCCACTGGGGAGACCCAGTACTTC
TRBJ1-5 | TRBD1 | . | TRBV27 | CASTSLGQGGQPQHF | TGTGCCAGCACCTCCTTGGGGCAGGGGGGTCAGCCCCAGCATTTT
TRBJ2-1 | TRBD2 | . | TRBV5-4 | CASWGGGERSYNEQFF | TGTGCCAGCTGGGGGGGTGGGGAACGCTCCTACAATGAGCAGTTCTTC
TRBJ1-2 | . | . | TRBV28 | CASSGGQHNGYTF | TGTGCCAGCAGTGGTGGACAGCACAATGGCTACACCTTC
TRBJ2-7 | . | . | TRBV27 | CASSLRGSGEQYF | TGTGCCAGCAGTCTCCGGGGTAGCGGCGAGCAGTACTTC
TRBJ1-3 | . | . | TRBV6-1 | CASSGTGLGNTIYF | TGTGCCAGCAGTGGAACAGGGCTGGGAAACACCATATATTTT
TRBJ1-5 | TRBD1 | . | TRBV27 | CASSLRGQGCNQPQHF | TGTGCCAGCAGTTTACGAGGACAGGGTTGCAATCAGCCCCAGCATTTT
TRBJ2-5 | . | once | TRBV30 | CAWSSGDETQYF | TGTGCCTGGTCGTCGGGGGATGAGACCCAGTACTTC
TRBJ2-2 | TRBD2 | . | TRBV2 | CASSLGLAGGDTGELFF | TGTGCCAGCAGTCTGGGACTAGCGGGAGGGGACACCGGGGAGCTGTTTTTT
TRBJ2-6 | . | . | TRBV15 | CATSSRRWEAGVSGANVLTF | TGTGCCACCAGCAGTCGCCGATGGGAGGCAGGAGTCTCTGGGGCCAACGTCCTGACTTTC
TRBJ2-3 | TRBD2 | . | TRBV12-5 | CASGFPLRLASRTDTQYF | TGTGCTAGTGGTTTCCCACTAAGACTAGCGTCGCGCACAGATACGCAGTATTTT
TRBJ2-7 | TRBD1 | . | TRBV28 | CASSSPGQGVYEQYF | TGTGCCAGCAGTTCCCCCGGACAGGGAGTCTACGAGCAGTACTTC
TRBJ1-2 | . | . | TRBV5-1 | CASSLAPGAYGYTF | TGCGCCAGCAGCTTGGCTCCCGGAGCCTATGGCTACACCTTC
TRBJ2-7 | TRBD2 | . | TRBV30 | CAWSGERTSGSQDYEQYF | TGTGCCTGGAGTGGGGAAAGGACTAGCGGGAGCCAAGACTACGAGCAGTACTTC
TRBJ1-4 | TRBD1 | . | TRBV4-3 | CASSQVGQGTSEKLFF | TGCGCCAGCAGCCAGGTTGGACAGGGCACTTCTGAAAAACTGTTTTTT
TRBJ2-7 | . | . | TRBV5-5 | CASSFYYPSSYEQYF | TGTGCCAGCAGCTTTTACTACCCGAGCTCCTACGAGCAGTACTTC
TRBJ2-1 | TRBD2 | . | TRBV15 | CATSRVRLAGVGEQFF | TGTGCCACCAGCAGAGTTCGGCTAGCGGGAGTGGGTGAGCAGTTCTTC
TRBJ1-1 | TRBD1 | . | TRBV19 | CASGPGQVWDTEAFF | TGTGCCAGTGGCCCTGGACAGGTGTGGGACACTGAAGCTTTCTTT
TRBJ2-7 | . | . | TRBV6-1 | CASSDRGLADYEQYF | TGTGCCAGCAGTGACCGCGGGCTAGCCGACTACGAGCAGTACTTC
TRBJ2-7 | . | . | TRBV7-8 | CASSLRTSYEQYF | TGTGCCAGCAGCCTAAGGACAAGCTACGAGCAGTACTTC